This T cell receptor beta chain was sequenced in a study of post-analysis software for immune sequencing data. TCR beta libraries were prepared from cDNA with unique molecular identifiers. Using its own MiXCR run on the PCR reads, TCRdb lists one record per CDR3 protein. The top ten hold approximately 7.1% of the sample, which has more than 350,000 distinct CDR3 sequences, 30% to 40% seen once. Findings and caveats of the study: Four or five TRBV segments (TRBV5-6, TRBV5-1 and TRBV20-1 among them) occurred more frequently in patients than in controls. For normalized Chao1 diversity, multiple sclerosis patients scored significantly lower than controls did.

Details on this clonotype: Its antigen remains unidentified.

V lost 3 bases, J lost 1 base, and 11 bases lay in between. Per germline, CDR1 MDHEN and CDR2 SYDVKM. There are 15 residues in the CDR3. The TCR was taken from a girl aged 2 to 9 with multiple sclerosis. This chain links TRBV28 with TRBJ2-3; tentatively, D is TRBD1 or TRBD2 (5 bases each). Sequenced sample: blood. Here the CDR3 reads CASSLEGTRTDTQYF. DNA for the CDR3: TGTGCCAGCAGTTTGGAAGGGACCCGCACAGATACGCAGTATTTT.